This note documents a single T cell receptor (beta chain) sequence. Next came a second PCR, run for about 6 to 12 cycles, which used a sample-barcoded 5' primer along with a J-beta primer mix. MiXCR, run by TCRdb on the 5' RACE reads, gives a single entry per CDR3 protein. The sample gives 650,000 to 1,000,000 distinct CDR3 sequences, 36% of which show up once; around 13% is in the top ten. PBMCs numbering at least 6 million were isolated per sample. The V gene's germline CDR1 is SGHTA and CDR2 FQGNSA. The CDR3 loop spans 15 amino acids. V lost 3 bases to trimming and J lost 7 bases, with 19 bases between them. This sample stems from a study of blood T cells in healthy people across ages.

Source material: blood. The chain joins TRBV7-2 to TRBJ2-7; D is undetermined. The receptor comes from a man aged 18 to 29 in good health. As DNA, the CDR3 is TGTGCCAGCAGCTTGTGGTCCGGTTTATTCGATGAGCAGTACTTC. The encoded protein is CASSLWSGLFDEQYF.